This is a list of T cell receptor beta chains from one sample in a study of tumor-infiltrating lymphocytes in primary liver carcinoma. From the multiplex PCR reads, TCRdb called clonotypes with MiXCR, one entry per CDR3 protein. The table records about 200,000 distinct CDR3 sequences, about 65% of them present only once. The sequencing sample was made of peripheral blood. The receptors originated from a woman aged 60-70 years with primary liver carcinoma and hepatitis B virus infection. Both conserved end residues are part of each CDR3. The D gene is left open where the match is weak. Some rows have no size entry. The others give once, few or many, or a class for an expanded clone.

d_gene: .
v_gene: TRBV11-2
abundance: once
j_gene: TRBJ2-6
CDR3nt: TGTGCCAGCAGCTTATGGCAGGGGGGAATCTCTGGGGCCAACGTCCCGACTTTC
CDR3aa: CASSLWQGGISGANVPTF

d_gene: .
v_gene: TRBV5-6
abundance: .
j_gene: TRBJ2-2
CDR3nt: TGTACCAGCAGCCTTGTAGCAGGGGCCACCGGGGAGCTGTTTTTT
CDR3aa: CTSSLVAGATGELFF

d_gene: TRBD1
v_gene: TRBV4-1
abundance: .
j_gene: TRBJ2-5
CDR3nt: TGCGCCAGCAGCCAAGGGACAGGGTCGATTGAGACCCAGTACTTC
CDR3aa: CASSQGTGSIETQYF

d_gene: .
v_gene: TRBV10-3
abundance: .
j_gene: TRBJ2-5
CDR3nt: TGTGTCGTTCGGGACTCCAGGCAAGAGACCCAGTACTTC
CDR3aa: CVVRDSRQETQYF

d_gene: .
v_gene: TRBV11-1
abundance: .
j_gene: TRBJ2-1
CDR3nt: TGTGCCAGCAACTTAGGGGGGACGACCTACTTTGAGCAGTTCTTC
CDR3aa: CASNLGGTTYFEQFF

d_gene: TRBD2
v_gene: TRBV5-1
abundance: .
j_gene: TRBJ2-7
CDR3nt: TGCGCCAGCAGCGGGGGGACTAGCGGGAATAGCGTCTACGAGCAGTACTTC
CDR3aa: CASSGGTSGNSVYEQYF

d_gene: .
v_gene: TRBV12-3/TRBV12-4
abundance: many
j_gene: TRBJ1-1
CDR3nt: TGTGCCAGCAGCTACAACAGGGATAACACTGAAGCTTTCTTT
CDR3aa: CASSYNRDNTEAFF

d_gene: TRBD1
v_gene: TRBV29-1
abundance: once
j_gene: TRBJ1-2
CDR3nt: TGCAGCGTTGCGGGACAGGGGGTTGGCTATACCTTC
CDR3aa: CSVAGQGVGYTF

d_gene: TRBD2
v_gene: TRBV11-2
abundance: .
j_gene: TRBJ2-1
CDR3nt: TGTCCCAACAGCCCCTGGCTAGCGGGCGATTACAATGAGCAGTTCTTC
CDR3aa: CPNSPWLAGDYNEQFF

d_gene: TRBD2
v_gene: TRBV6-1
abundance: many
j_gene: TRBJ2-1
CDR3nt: TGTGCCAGCAGTGAATTTCGAGGACTAGTGTTAGGCAATGAGCAGTTCTTC
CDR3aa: CASSEFRGLVLGNEQFF

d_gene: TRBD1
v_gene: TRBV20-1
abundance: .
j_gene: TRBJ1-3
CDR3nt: TGCAGTGCTAGAGATACGACAGGGGCTGGAAACACCATATATTTT
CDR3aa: CSARDTTGAGNTIYF

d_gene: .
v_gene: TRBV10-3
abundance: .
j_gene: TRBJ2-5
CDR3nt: TGTGTCATCTTGACTAGCCAAGAGACCCAGTACTTC
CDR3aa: CVILTSQETQYF

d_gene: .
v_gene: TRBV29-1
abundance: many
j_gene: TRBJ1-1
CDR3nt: TGCAGCGTTGAAGTTCACAGGCGCGGGGACACTGAAGCTTTCTTT
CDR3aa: CSVEVHRRGDTEAFF

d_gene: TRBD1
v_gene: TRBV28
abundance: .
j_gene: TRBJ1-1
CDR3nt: TGTGCCGGGAGTAGATGGGACAGGGAGAACACTGAAGCTTTCTTT
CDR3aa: CAGSRWDRENTEAFF

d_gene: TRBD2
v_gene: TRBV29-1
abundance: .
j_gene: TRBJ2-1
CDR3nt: TGCGTGACCGGTAGGGACTACAATGAGCAATTCTTC
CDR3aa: CVTGRDYNEQFF

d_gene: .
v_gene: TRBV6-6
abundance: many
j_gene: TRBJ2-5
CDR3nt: TGTGCCAGCAGTTACGCGGACCAAGAGACCCAGTACTTC
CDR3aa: CASSYADQETQYF

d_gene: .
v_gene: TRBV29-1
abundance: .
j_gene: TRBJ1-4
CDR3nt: TGCAGCGTTGAGGATACACAGGGTGCTAATGAAAAACCGTTTTTT
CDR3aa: CSVEDTQGANEKPFF

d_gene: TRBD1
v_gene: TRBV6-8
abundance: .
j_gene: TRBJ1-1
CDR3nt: TGTGCCAGCAGTTACCCAAAATTACAGGGGGCCACTGAAGCTTTCTTT
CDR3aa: CASSYPKLQGATEAFF

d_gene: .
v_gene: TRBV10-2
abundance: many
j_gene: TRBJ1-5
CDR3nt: TGCGCCAGCAGTGAGCGACAAGCCAGCAATCAGCCCCAGCATTTT
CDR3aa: CASSERQASNQPQHF

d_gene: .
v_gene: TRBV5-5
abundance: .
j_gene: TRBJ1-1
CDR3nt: TGTGCCAGCAGCTTTGGGCAGGGGTTGAACACTGAAGCTTTCTTT
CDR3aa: CASSFGQGLNTEAFF

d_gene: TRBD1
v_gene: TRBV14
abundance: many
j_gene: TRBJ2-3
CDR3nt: TGTGCCAGCGATGCAGGGGGCTTTACAGATACGCAGTATTTT
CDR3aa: CASDAGGFTDTQYF

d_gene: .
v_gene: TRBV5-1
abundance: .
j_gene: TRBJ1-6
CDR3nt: TGCGCCAGCAGGTTGGACCCGGGGAATTCACCCCTCCACTTT
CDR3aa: CASRLDPGNSPLHF